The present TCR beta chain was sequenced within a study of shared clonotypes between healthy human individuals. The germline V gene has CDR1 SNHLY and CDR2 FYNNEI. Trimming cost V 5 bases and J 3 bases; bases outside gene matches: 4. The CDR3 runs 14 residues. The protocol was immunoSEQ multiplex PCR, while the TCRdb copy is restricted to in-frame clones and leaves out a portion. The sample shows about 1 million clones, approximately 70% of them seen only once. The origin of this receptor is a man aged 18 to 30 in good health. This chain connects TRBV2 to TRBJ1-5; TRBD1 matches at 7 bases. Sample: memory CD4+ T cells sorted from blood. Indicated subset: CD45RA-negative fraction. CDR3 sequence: CASSKDRVNQPQHF. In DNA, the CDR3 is TGTGCCAGCAGTAAAGACAGGGTCAATCAGCCCCAGCATTTT.